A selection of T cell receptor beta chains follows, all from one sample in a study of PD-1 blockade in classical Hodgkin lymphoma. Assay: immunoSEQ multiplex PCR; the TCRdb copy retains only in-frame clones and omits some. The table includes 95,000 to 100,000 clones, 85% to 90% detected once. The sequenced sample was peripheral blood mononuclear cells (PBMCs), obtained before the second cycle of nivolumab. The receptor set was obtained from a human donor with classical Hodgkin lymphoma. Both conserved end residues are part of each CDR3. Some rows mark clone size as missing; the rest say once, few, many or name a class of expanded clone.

CASSRDRTSGNTIYF | NA | TRBJ1-3 | TRBV11-2
CASSISPNYEQYF | NA | TRBJ2-7 | TRBV19
CASTIQGGNQPQHF | NA | TRBJ1-5 | TRBV28
CASSEDDPYGYTF | NA | TRBJ1-2 | TRBV2
CAWGQGELGGTIYF | NA | TRBJ1-3 | TRBV30
CASSEDASGYNEQFF | NA | TRBJ2-1 | TRBV28
CASSHQDTQYF | NA | TRBJ2-3 | TRBV7-9
CAWSVGGWDGYTF | NA | TRBJ1-2 | TRBV30
CASSESGEQYF | NA | TRBJ2-7 | TRBV6-1
CASSLNDGYTF | NA | TRBJ1-2 | TRBV7-9
CSVGWSENSPLHF | NA | TRBJ1-6 | TRBV29-1
CASSFSYGYTF | NA | TRBJ1-2 | TRBV7-2
CASSLGGSDYGYTF | NA | TRBJ1-2 | TRBV7-9
CASRQDSYNEQFF | NA | TRBJ2-1 | TRBV5-1
CATSRVEESDEQFF | NA | TRBJ2-1 | TRBV15
CASSSGTVTEAFF | few | TRBJ1-1 | TRBV2
CASSTMKGTEAFF | NA | TRBJ1-1 | TRBV10-1
CASSHDRGGNYGYTF | once | TRBJ1-2 | TRBV7-2
CSGRTGPGETQYF | NA | TRBJ2-5 | TRBV29-1
CASSFLDTQYF | NA | TRBJ2-3 | TRBV7-2
CASGLVLGASYEKLFF | NA | TRBJ1-4 | TRBV12-5
CASSSRQGRNQPQHF | NA | TRBJ1-5 | TRBV7-8
CASSQDTVSSYNSPLHF | NA | TRBJ1-6 | TRBV4-2
CSTEGGPGETQYF | once | TRBJ2-5 | TRBV29-1
CASSETGYNEQFF | NA | TRBJ2-1 | TRBV2
CASSSGTGVAYEQYF | NA | TRBJ2-7 | TRBV7-2
CAISGPRAGNSNQPQHF | NA | TRBJ1-5 | TRBV10-3
CASSSQGLAGATSTDTQYF | NA | TRBJ2-3 | TRBV5-1
CASSRAMYTF | NA | TRBJ1-2 | TRBV2
CASSLGGENYGYTF | NA | TRBJ1-2 | TRBV5-1
CASSLGLAGGYEQFF | NA | TRBJ2-1 | TRBV11-3
CASTGGWGYTF | NA | TRBJ1-2 | TRBV25-1
CASCKSGEGYGYTF | NA | TRBJ1-2 | TRBV7-9
CATSPLPQSNYGYTF | NA | TRBJ1-2 | TRBV15
CSASFRDEQFF | NA | TRBJ2-1 | TRBV20-1
CASSLQGAYEQYF | NA | TRBJ2-7 | TRBV5-8
CASSGPSGGTHEQYF | once | TRBJ2-7 | TRBV7-9
CASSLAPLTSGGPNEQFF | NA | TRBJ2-1 | TRBV7-7
CASSLVPGGSGNTIYF | once | TRBJ1-3 | TRBV7-9
CASSITGTREDTQYF | NA | TRBJ2-3 | TRBV19
CASSLRTISNQPQHF | NA | TRBJ1-5 | TRBV5-1
CASSRVWSQGAWETQYF | NA | TRBJ2-5 | TRBV13
CASSISNQPQHF | few | TRBJ1-5 | TRBV19
CASTAIEDQPQHF | few | TRBJ1-5 | TRBV6-6
CASSSTLQGTGYTF | NA | TRBJ1-2 | TRBV9
CASSRRQGAEKLFF | NA | TRBJ1-4 | TRBV7-8
CSVNELAGKNEQFF | NA | TRBJ2-1 | TRBV29-1
CASSQQGRWSNSPLHF | NA | TRBJ1-6 | TRBV5-4
CASRMQAGLNSPLHF | NA | TRBJ1-6 | TRBV19
CAISEMGDSRAQYF | NA | TRBJ2-5 | TRBV10-3
CASSAPGNQPQHF | NA | TRBJ1-5 | TRBV7-9